This TCR beta chain was captured in a study of regulatory T cells in long-lasting Graves disease. Deletions cut 3 bases from V and 4 bases from J, with 9 bases between. The CDR3 has 13 residues. Germline CDR1 is LNHDA and CDR2 is SQIVND (reference sequence). The time point denotes: persistent/refractory GD, antithyroid drugs over 5 years with positive TRAb. Extracted RNA from PBMCs served as the source of the TCR library. Patient provenance is recorded as an endocrinology department in Xi'an, China. This clonotype was counted many times. Building the TCR beta libraries relied on iRepertoire HTBI primers, and CDR3 regions underwent Arm-PCR. In TCRdb, the multiplex PCR reads were re-called with MiXCR into one record per CDR3 protein. The table lists fewer than 550,000 distinct CDR3 sequences, 20% to 25% of them singletons.

This sequence originates from a female donor with Graves disease. V gene TRBV19 combines with J gene TRBJ1-1; no firm D call. The specimen comprised peripheral blood mononuclear cells (PBMCs), sampled when the disease was refractory, from a patient treated with antithyroid drugs. The DNA of the CDR3 is TGTGCCAGTAGTATGAACCTCCGCACTGAAGCTTTCTTT. It is translated as CASSMNLRTEAFF.